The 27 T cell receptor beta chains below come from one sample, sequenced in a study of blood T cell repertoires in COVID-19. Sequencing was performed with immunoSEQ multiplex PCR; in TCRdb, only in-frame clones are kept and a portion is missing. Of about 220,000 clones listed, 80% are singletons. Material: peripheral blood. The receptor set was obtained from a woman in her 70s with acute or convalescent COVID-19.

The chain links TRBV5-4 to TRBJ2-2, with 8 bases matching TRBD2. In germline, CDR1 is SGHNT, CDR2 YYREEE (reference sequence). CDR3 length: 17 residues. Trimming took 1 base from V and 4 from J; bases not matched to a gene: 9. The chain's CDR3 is CASSLPLGGGPTGELFF. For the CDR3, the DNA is TGTGCCAGCAGCTTGCCCCTGGGCGGGGGGCCCACCGGGGAGCTGTTTTTT. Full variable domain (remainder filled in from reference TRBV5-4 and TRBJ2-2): ETGVTQSPTHLIKTRGQQVTLRCSSQSGHNTVSWYQQALGQGPQFIFQYYREEENGRGNFPPRFSGLQFPNYSSELNVNALELDDSALYLCASSLPLGGGPTGELFFGEGSRLTVL.

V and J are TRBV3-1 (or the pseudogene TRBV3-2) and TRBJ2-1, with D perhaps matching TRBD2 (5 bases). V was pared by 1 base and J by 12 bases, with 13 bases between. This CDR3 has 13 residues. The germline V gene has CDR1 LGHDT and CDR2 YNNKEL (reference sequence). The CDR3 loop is CASSQVGSGSQFF. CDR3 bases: TGTGCCAGCAGCCAAGTAGGCAGCGGCTCGCAGTTCTTC.

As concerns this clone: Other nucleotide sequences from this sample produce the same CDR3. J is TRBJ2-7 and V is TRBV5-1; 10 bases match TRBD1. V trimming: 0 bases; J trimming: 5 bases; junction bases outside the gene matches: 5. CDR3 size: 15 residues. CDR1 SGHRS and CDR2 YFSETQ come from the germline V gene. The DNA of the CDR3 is TGCGCCAGCAGCTTGGAAGGGGACAGGGGCCACGAGCAGTACTTC. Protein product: CASSLEGDRGHEQYF.

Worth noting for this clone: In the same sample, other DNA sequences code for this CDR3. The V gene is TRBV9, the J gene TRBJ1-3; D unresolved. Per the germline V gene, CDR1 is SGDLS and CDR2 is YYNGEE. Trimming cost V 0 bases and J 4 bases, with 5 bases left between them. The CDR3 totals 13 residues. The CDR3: CASSVGGGNTIYF. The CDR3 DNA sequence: TGTGCCAGCAGCGTAGGAGGGGGAAACACCATATATTTT.

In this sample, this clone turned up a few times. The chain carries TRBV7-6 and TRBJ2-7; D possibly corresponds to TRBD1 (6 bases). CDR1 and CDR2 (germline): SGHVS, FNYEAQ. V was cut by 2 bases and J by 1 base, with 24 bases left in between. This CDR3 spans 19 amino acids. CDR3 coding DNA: TGTGCCAGCAGCTTACTCGATCAATCCAGGGGTATTCGATCCTACGAGCAGTACTTC. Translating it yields CASSLLDQSRGIRSYEQYF.

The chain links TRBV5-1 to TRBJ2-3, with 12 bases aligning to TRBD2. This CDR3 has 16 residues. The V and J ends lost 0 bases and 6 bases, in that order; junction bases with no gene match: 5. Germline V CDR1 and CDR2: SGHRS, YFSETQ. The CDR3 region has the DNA TGCGCCAGCAGCTTGGGACTAGCGGGGGACCGGGATACGCAGTATTTT. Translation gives CASSLGLAGDRDTQYF.

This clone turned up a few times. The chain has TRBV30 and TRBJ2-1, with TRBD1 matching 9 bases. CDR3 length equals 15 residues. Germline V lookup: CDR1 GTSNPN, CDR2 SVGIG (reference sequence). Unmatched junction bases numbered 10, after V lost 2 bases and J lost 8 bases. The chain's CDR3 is CAWSHRGTGKYEQFF. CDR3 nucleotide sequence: TGTGCCTGGAGTCATCGCGGGACAGGGAAATATGAGCAGTTCTTC.

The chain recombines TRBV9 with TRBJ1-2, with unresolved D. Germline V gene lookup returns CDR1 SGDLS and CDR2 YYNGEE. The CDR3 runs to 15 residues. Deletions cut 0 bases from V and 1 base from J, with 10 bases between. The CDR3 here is CASSVVAGGNYGYTF. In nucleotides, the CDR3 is TGTGCCAGCAGCGTAGTCGCGGGCGGTAACTATGGCTACACCTTC. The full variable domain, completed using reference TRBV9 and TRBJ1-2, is DSGVTQTPKHLITATGQRVTLRCSPRSGDLSVYWYQQSLDQGLQFLIQYYNGEERAKGNILERFSAQQFPDLHSELNLSSLELGDSALYFCASSVVAGGNYGYTFGSGTRLTVV.

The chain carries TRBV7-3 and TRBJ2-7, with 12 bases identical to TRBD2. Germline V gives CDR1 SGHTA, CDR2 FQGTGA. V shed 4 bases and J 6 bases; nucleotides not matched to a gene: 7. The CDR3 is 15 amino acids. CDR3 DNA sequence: TGTGCCAGCAGCTGGACTAGCGGGGTAGGCTCCGAGCAGTACTTC. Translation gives CASSWTSGVGSEQYF.

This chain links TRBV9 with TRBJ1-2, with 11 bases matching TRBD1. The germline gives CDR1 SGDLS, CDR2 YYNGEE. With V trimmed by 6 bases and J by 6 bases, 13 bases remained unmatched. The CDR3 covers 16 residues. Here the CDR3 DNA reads TGTGCCAGCACAGCTACCAGGACAGGGGGCGTAGATGGCTACACCTTC. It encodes CASTATRTGGVDGYTF.

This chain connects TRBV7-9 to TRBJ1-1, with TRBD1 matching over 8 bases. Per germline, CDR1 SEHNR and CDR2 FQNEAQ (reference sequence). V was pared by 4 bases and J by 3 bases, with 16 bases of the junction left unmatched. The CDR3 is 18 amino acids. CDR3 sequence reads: CASSSDRRGQHLDTEAFF. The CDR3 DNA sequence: TGTGCCAGCAGCTCAGATCGCAGGGGGCAACATTTGGACACTGAAGCTTTCTTT.

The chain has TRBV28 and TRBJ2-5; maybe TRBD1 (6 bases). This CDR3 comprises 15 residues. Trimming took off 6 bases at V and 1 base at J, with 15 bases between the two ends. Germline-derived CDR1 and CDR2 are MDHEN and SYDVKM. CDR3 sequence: CASRLGLGAQETQYF. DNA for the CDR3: TGTGCCAGCAGGCTCGGCTTGGGGGCCCAAGAGACCCAGTACTTC.

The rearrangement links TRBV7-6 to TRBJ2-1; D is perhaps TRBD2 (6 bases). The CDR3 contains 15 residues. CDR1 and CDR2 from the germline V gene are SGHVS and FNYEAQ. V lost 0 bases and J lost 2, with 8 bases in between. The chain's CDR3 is CASSLAGGTYNEQFF. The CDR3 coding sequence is TGTGCCAGCAGCTTAGCGGGGGGAACCTACAATGAGCAGTTCTTC.

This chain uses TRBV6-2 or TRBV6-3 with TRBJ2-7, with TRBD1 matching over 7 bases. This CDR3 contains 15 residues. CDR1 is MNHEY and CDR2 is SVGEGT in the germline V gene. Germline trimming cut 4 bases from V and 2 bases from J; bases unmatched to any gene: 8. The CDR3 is CASSSGTVLTYEQYF. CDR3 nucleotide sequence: TGTGCCAGCAGTTCCGGGACAGTGTTGACCTACGAGCAGTACTTC.

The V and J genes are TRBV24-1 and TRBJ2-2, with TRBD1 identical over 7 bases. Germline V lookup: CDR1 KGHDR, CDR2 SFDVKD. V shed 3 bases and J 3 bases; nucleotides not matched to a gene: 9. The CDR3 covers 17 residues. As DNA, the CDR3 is TGTGCCACCAGTGATCCCGGGGCAGGGGGATACACCGGGGAGCTGTTTTTT. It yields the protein CATSDPGAGGYTGELFF.

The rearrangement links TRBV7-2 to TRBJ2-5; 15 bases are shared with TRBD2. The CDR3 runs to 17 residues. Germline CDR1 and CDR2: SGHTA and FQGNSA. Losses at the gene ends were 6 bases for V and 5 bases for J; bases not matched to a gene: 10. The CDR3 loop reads CASSRTSGGAPGETQYF. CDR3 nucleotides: TGTGCCAGCAGTAGGACTAGCGGGGGGGCCCCGGGGGAGACCCAGTACTTC.

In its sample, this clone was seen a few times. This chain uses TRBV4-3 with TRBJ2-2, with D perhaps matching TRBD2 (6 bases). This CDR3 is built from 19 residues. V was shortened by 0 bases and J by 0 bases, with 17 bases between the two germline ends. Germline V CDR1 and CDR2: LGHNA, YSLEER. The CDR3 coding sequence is TGCGCCAGCAGCCAAGATTCCTCCCTCTCGGGGGCGAACACCGGGGAGCTGTTTTTT. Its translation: CASSQDSSLSGANTGELFF.

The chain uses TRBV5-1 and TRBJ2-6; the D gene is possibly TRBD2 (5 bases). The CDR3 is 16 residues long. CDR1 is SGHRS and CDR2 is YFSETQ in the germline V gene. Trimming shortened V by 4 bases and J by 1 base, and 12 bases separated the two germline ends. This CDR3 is CASSPTGGSGANVLTF. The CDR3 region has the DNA TGCGCCAGCAGCCCCACGGGCGGGTCTGGGGCCAACGTCCTGACTTTC.

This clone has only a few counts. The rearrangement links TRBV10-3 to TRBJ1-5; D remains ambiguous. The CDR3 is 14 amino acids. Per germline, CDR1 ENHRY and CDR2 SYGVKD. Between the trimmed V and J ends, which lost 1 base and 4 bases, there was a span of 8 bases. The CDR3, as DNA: TGTGCCATCAGTGAGTATCCAGTAAATCAGCCCCAGCATTTT. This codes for CAISEYPVNQPQHF.

The DNA of the CDR3 is TGTGCCAGCAGCCCAGACGGACTATCCTACGAGCAGTACTTC. Its protein is CASSPDGLSYEQYF. This sequence joins TRBV7-2 and TRBJ2-7, with TRBD2 as a possible D gene (6 bases). V dropped 5 bases and J dropped 1 base, with 12 bases sitting between them. The germline CDR1 and CDR2 sequences are SGHTA and FQGNSA. The CDR3 has 14 amino acids.

The CDR3 DNA reads as TGTGCCAGCAGTTTCAGGGTAGACACTGAAGCTTTCTTT. Translating gives CASSFRVDTEAFF. The chain links TRBV27 to TRBJ1-1, with a weak D call TRBD1 (5 bases). The germline V gene encodes CDR1 MNHEY and CDR2 SMNVEV (reference sequence). The CDR3 is made up of 13 amino acids. The V and J ends lost 3 bases and 3 bases respectively, with 8 bases between them.

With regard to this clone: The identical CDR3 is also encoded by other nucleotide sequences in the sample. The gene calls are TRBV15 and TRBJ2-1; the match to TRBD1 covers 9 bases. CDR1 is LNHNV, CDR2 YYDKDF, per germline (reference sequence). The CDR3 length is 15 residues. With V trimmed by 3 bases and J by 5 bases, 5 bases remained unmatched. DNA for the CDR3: TGTGCCACCAGCAGGGGCGGGACAGGGAACAATGAGCAGTTCTTC. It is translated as CATSRGGTGNNEQFF.

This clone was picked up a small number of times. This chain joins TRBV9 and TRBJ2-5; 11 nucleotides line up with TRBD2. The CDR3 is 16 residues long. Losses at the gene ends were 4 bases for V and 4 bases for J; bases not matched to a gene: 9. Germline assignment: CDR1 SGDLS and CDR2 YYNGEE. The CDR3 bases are TGTGCCAGCAGCCTCCGGGGTAGCGGGGGGGCAGAGACCCAGTACTTC. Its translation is CASSLRGSGGAETQYF.

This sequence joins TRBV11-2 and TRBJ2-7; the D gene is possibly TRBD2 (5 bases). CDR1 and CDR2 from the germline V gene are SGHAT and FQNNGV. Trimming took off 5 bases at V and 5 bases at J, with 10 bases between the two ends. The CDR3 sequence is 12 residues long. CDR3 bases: TGTGCCAGCAGCGGGTGGGGAGACGAGCAGTACGTC. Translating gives CASSGWGDEQYV.

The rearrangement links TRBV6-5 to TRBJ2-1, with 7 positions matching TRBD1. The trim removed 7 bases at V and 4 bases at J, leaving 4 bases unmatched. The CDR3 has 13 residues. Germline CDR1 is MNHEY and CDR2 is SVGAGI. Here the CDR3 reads CASKNRGYNEQFF. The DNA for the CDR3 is TGTGCCAGCAAAAACAGGGGTTACAATGAGCAGTTCTTC.

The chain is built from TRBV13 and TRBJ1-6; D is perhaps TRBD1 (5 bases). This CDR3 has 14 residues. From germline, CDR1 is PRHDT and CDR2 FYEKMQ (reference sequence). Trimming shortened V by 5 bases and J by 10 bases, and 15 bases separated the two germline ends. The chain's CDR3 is CASSNTLRGSPLHF. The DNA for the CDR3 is TGTGCCAGCAGCAATACCCTACGGGGGTCACCCCTCCACTTT.

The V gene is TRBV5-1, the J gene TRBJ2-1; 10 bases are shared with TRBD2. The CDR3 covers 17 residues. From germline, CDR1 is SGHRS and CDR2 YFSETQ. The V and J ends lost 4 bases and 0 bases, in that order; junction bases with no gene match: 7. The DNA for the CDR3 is TGCGCCAGCAGCCCCTCTAGCGGGGGTAACTCCTACAATGAGCAGTTCTTC. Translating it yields CASSPSSGGNSYNEQFF.